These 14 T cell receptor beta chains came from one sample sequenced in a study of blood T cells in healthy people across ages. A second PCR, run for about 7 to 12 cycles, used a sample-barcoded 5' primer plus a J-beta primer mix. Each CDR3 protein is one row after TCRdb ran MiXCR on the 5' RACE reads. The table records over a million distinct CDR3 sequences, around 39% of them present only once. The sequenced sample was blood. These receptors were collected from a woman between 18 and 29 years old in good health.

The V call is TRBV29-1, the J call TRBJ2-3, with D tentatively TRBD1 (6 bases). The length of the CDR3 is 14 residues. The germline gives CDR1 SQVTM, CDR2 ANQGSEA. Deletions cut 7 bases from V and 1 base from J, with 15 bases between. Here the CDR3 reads CSAEWTEGTDTQYF. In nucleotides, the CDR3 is TGCAGCGCCGAGTGGACAGAGGGCACAGATACGCAGTATTTT.

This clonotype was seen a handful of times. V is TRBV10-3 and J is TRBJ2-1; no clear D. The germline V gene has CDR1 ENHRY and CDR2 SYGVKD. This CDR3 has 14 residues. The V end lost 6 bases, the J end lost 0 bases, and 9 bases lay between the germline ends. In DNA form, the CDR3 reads TGTGCCATCAGGAACATGAGCTCCTACAATGAGCAGTTCTTC. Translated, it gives CAIRNMSSYNEQFF.

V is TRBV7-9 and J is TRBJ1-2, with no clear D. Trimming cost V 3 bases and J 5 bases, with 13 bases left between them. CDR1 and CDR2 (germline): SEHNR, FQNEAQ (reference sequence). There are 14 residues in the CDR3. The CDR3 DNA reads TGTGCCAGCAGCTTGGAGCAGGCCTTATATGGCTACACCTTC. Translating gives CASSLEQALYGYTF.

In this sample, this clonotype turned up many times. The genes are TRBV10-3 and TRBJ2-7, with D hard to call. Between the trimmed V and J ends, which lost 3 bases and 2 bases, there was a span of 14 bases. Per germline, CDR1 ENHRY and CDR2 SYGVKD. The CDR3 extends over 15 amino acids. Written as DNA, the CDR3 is TGTGCCATCAGTGACGGGCAGGACCTTCCCTACGAGCAGTACTTC. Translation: CAISDGQDLPYEQYF.

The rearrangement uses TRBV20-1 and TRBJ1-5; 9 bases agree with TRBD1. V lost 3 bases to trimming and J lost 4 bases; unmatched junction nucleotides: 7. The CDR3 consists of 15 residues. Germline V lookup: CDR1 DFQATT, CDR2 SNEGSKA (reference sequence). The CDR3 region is CSARFEDRGNQPQHF. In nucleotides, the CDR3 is TGCAGTGCTAGGTTCGAAGACAGGGGGAATCAGCCCCAGCATTTT.

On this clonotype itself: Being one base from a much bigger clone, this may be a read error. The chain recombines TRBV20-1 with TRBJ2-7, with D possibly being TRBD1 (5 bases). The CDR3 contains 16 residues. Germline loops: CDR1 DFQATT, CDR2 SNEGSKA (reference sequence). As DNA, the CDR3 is TGCAGTGCTAGGCCCCCTTCAGGGATTAGCTCCGACGAGCAGTACTTC. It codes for CSARPPSGISSDEQYF.

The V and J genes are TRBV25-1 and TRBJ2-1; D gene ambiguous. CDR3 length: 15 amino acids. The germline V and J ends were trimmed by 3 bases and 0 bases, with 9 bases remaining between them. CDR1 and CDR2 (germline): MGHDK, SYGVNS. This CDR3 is CASSEDGSSYNEQFF. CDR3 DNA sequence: TGTGCCAGCAGTGAGGACGGAAGCTCCTACAATGAGCAGTTCTTC.

CDR3 DNA: TGTGCCAGCAGCTTAGACAGGACTGATGGCTACACCTTC. Residues: CASSLDRTDGYTF. The chain couples TRBV7-9 to TRBJ1-2; a possible D gene is TRBD1 (5 bases). The V and J ends lost 1 base and 6 bases respectively, with 9 bases between them. The CDR3 has 13 amino acids. Germline values: CDR1 SEHNR, CDR2 FQNEAQ (reference sequence). The variable domain in full, completed from reference TRBV7-9 and TRBJ1-2, reads DTGVSQNPRHKITKRGQNVTFRCDPISEHNRLYWYRQTLGQGPEFLTYFQNEAQLEKSRLLSDRFSAERPKGSFSTLEIQRTEQGDSAMYLCASSLDRTDGYTFGSGTRLTVV.

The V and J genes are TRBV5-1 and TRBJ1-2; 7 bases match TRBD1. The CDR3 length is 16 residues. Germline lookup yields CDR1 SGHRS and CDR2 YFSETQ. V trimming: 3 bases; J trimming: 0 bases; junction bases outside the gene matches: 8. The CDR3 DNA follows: TGCGCCAGCAGCTCGGGACAGTATAACTCTAACTATGGCTACACCTTC. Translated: CASSSGQYNSNYGYTF.

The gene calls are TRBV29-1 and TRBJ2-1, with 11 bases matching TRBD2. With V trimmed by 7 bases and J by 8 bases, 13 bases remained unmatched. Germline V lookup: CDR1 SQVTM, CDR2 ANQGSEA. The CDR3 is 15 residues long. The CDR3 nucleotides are TGCAGCGGGAAGGTTACTAGCGGGAGTCCGTATGAGCAGTTCTTC. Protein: CSGKVTSGSPYEQFF.

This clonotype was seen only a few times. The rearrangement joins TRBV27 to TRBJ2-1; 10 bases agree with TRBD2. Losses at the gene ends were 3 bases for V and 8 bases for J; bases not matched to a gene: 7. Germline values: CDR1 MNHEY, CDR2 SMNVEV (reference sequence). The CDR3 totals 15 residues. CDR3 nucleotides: TGTGCCAGCAGTTTGGATAGCGGGAGGAGGGATGAGCAGTTCTTC. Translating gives CASSLDSGRRDEQFF.

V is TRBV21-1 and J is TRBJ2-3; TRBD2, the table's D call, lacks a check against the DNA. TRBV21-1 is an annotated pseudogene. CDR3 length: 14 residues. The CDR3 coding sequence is TGTGCCAGTCCTAGCGGGAGGGCCGAGGATACGCAGTATTTT. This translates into CASPSGRAEDTQYF.

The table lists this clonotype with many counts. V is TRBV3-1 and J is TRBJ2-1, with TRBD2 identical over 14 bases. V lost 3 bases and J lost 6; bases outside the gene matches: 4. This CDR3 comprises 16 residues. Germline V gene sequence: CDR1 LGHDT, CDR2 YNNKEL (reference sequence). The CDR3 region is CASSHLGTSGSNEQFF. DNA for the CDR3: TGTGCCAGCAGCCACCTGGGGACTAGCGGGAGCAATGAGCAGTTCTTC.

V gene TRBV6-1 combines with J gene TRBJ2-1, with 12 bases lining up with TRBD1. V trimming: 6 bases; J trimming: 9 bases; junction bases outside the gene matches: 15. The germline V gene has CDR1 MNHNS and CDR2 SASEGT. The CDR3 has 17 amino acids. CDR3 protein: CASRGSPGQGARTEQFF. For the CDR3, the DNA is TGTGCCAGCAGGGGATCTCCGGGACAGGGGGCGCGGACTGAGCAGTTCTTC.